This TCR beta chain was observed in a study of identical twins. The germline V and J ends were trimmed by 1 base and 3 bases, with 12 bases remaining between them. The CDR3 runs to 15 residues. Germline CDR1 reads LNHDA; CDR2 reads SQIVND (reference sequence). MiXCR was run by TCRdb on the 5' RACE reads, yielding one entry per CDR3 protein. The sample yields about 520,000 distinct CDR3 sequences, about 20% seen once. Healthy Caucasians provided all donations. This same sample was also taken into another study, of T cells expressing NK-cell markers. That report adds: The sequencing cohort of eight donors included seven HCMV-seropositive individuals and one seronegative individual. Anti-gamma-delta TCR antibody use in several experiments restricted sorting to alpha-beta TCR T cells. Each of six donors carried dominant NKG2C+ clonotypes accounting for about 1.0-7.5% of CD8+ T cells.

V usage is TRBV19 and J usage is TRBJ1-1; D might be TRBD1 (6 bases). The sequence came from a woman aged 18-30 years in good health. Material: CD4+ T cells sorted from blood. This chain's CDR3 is CASSIVNRVYTEAFF. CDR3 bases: TGTGCCAGTAGTATAGTTAACAGGGTGTACACTGAAGCTTTCTTT.